The clone carrying this TCR beta chain has just a few counts. V gave up 4 bases and J gave up 2 bases; unmatched junction bases: 7. This CDR3 is 14 amino acids long. Germline CDR1 and CDR2: SQVTM and ANQGSEA. A second roughly 6 to 12 cycle PCR used barcoded and J-beta primers. TCRdb re-analysed the 5' RACE reads in MiXCR, keeping a single row per CDR3 protein. The sample lists about 800,000 distinct CDR3 sequences, around 25% occurring once. This record belongs to a study of blood T cells in healthy people across ages. These data also formed part of another study, on T cells of mothers and their children. From that study: Maternal samples each gave over 8 million TCR beta CDR3 reads, and child samples a few million each. Comparable shaping of TCR recombination output by thymic selection was observed in related and unrelated pairs.

The TCR originated in a boy aged 5-17 years in good health. The sequenced material came from blood. The V call is TRBV29-1, the J call TRBJ2-7; 8 bases line up with TRBD1. CDR3: CSVASGQDPYEQYF. In nucleotides, the CDR3 is TGCAGCGTTGCGTCGGGACAGGATCCCTACGAGCAGTACTTC.